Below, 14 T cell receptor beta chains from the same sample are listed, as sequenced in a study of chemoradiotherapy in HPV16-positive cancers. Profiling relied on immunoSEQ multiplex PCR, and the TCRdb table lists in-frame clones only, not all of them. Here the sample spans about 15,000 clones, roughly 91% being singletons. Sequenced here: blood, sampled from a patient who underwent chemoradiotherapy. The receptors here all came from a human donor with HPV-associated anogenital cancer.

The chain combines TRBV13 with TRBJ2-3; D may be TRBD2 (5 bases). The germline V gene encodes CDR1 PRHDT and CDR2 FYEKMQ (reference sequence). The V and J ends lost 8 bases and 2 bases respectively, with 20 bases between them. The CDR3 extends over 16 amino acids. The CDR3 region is CASLRRVDGVTDTQYF. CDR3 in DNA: TGTGCCAGCTTGCGGCGGGTCGACGGGGTCACAGATACGCAGTATTTT. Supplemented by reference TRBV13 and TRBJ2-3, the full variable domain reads AAGVIQSPRHLIKEKRETATLKCYPIPRHDTVYWYQQGPGQDPQFLISFYEKMQSDKGSIPDRFSAQQFSDYHSELNMSSLELGDSALYFCASLRRVDGVTDTQYFGPGTRLTVL.

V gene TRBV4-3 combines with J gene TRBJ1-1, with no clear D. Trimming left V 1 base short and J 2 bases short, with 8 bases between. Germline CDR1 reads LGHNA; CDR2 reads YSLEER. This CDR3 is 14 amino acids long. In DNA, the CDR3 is TGCGCCAGCAGCCAAGCTGGCGGAAACACTGAAGCTTTCTTT. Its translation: CASSQAGGNTEAFF.

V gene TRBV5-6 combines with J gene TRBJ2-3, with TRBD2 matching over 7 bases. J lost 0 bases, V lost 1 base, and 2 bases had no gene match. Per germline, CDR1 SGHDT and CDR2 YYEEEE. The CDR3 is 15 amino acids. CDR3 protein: CASSLRGESTDTQYF. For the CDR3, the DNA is TGTGCCAGCAGCTTGCGGGGGGAAAGCACAGATACGCAGTATTTT.

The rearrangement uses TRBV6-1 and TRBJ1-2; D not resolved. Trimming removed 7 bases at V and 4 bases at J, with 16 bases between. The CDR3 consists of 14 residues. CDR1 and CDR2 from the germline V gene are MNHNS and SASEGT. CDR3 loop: CASIGPTLLYGYTF. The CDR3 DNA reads TGTGCCAGCATCGGCCCCACTCTTCTCTATGGCTACACCTTC.

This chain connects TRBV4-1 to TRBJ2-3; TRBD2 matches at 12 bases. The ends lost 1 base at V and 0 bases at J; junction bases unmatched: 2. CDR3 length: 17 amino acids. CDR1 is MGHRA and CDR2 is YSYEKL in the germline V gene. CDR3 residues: CASSQGGLAGSTDTQYF. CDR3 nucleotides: TGCGCCAGCAGCCAAGGAGGACTAGCGGGGAGCACAGATACGCAGTATTTT.

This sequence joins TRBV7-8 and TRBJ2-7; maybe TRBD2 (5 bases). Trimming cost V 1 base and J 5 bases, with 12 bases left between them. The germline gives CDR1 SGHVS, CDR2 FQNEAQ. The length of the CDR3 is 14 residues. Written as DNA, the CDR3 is TGTGCCAGCAGCTTAGTAGTACTAGGGAACGAGCAGTACTTC. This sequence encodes CASSLVVLGNEQYF.

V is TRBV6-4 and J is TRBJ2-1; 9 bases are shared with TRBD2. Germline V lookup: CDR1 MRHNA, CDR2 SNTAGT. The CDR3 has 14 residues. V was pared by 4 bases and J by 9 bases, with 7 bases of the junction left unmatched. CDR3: CASSVNSGGSEQFF. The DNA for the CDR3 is TGTGCCAGCAGTGTCAATAGCGGGGGCAGTGAGCAGTTCTTC.

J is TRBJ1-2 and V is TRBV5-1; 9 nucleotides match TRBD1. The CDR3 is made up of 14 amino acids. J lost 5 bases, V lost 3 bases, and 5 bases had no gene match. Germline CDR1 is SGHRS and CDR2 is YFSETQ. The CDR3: CASSYRDRDYGYTF. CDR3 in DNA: TGCGCCAGCAGCTACCGGGACAGGGATTATGGCTACACCTTC.

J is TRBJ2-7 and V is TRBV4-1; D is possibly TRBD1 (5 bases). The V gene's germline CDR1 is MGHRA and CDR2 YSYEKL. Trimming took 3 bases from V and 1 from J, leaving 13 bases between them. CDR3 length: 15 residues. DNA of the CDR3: TGCGCCAGCAGCCAGACGGTAGACAGTTCCTACGAGCAGTACTTC. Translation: CASSQTVDSSYEQYF.

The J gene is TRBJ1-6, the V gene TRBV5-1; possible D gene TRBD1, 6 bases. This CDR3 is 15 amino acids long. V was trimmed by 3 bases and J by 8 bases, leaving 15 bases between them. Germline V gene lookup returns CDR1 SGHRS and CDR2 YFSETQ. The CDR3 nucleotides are TGCGCCAGCAGCTCCGCCTCGAGGGGGTATTCACCCCTCCACTTT. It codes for CASSSASRGYSPLHF. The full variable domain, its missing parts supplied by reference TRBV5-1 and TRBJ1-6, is KAGVTQTPRYLIKTRGQQVTLSCSPISGHRSVSWYQQTPGQGLQFLFEYFSETQRNKGNFPGRFSGRQFSNSRSEMNVSTLELGDSALYLCASSSASRGYSPLHFGNGTRLTVT.

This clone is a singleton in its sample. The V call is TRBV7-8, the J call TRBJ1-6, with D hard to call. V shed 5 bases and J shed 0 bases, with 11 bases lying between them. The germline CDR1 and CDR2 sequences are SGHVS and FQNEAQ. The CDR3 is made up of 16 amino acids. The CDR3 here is CASSPDSISYNSPLHF. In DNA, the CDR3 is TGTGCCAGCAGCCCGGACTCTATCTCCTATAATTCACCCCTCCACTTT.

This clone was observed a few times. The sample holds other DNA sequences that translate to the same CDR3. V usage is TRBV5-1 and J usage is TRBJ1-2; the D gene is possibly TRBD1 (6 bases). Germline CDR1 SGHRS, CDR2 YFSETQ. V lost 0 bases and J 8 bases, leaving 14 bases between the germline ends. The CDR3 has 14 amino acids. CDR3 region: CASSLEGQPNGYTF. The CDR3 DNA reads TGCGCCAGCAGCTTGGAAGGACAGCCAAACGGCTACACCTTC.

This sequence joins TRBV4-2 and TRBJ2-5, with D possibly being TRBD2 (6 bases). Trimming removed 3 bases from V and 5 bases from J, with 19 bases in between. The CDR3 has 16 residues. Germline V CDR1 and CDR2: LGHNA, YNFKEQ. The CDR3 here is CASSHQRLGFTETQYF. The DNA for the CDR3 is TGTGCCAGCAGCCACCAAAGACTAGGTTTTACGGAGACCCAGTACTTC.

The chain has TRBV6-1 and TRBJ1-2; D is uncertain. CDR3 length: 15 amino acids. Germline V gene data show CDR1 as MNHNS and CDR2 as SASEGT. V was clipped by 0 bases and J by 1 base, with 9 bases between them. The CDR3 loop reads CASSEAEGDNYGYTF. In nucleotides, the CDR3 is TGTGCCAGCAGTGAAGCGGAAGGAGATAACTATGGCTACACCTTC.